This TCR beta chain was sequenced for a study of lymphopenia after photon versus proton radiotherapy. Points from the study as a whole: After the lymphocyte nadir, photon-treated repertoires showed oligoclonal expansion, especially of CD8+ Temra cells. A bigger post-nadir fall in TCR diversity correlated inversely with survival time in deceased patients.

Germline V lookup: CDR1 SGDLS, CDR2 YYNGEE. This CDR3 region has 18 residues. Between the trimmed V and J ends, which lost 0 bases and 0 bases, there was a span of 16 bases. As regards this clone: The target antigen is unknown.

Measured with immunoSEQ multiplex PCR; TCRdb has only the in-frame clones, and not every one. The profile shows approximately 50,000 clones, 83% of them singletons. The chain links TRBV9 to TRBJ2-1, with D hard to call. The source was peripheral blood, collected from a patient treated with photon-based radiotherapy. This receptor was taken from a man aged 50-59 years with gastric cancer. CDR3 sequence (DNA): TGTGCCAGCAGCGTAGTATTAAACGGAAAGGGCTCCTACAATGAGCAGTTCTTC. It encodes CASSVVLNGKGSYNEQFF.